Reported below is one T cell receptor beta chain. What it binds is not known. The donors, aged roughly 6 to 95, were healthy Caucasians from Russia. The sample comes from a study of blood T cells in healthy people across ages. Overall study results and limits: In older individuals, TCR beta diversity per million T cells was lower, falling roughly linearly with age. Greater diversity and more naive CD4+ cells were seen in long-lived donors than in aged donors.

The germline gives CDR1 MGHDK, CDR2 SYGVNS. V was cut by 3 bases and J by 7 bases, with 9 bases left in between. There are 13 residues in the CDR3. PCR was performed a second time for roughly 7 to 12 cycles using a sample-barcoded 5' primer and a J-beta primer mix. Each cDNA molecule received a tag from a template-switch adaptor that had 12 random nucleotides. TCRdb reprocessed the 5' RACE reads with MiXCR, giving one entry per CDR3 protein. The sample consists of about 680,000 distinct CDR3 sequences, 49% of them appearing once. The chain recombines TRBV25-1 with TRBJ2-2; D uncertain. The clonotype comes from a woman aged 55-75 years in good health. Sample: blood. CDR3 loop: CASSDLIHGELFF. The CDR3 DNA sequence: TGTGCCAGCAGTGACCTCATTCACGGGGAGCTGTTTTTT.